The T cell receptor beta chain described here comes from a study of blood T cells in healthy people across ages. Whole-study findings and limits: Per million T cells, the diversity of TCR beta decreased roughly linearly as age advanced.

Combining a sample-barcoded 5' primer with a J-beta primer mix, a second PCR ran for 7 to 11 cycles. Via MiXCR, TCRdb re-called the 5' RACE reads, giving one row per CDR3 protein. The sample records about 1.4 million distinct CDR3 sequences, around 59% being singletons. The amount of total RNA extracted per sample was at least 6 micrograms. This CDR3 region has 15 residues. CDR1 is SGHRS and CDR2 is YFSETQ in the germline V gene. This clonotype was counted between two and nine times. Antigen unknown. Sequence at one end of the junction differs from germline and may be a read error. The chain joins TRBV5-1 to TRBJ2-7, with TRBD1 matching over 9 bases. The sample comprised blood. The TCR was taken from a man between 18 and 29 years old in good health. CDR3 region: CASSLGQGGSYEQYF. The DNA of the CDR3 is TGTGCCAGCAGTTTGGGACAGGGAGGCTCCTACGAGCAGTACTTC.